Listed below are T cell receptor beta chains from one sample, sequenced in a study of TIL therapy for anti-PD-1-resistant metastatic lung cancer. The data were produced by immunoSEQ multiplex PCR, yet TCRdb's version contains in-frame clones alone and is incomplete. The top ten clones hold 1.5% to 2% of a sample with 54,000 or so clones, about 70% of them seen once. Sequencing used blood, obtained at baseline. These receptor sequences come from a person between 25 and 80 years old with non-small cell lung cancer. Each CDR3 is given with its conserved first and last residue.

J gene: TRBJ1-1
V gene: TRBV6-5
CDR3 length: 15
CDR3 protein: CASSSGQGRATEAFF

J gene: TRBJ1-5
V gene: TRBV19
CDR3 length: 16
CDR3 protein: CASSISTGGKNQPQHF

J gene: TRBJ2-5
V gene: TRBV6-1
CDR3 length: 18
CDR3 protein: CASSEAVRGQRITGTQYF

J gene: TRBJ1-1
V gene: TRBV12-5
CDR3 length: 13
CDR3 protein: CASGLVPNTEAFF

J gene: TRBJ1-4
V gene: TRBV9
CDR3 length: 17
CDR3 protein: CASSLGQGSLRNEKLFF

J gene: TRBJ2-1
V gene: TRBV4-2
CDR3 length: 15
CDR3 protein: CASSQIAGGPGEQFF

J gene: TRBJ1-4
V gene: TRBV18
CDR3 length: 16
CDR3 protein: CASSLEVGRMNEKLFF

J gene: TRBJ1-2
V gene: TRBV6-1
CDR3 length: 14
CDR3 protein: CASSELGSGYGYTF

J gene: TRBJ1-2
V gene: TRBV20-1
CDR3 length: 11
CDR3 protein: CSVQDYYGYTF

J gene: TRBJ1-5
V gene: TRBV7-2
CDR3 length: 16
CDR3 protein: CASSLWDRRSNQPQHF

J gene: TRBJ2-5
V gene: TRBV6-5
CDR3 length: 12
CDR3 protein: CASRMAGETQYF

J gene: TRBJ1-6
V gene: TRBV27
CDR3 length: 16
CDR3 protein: CASSLKGQGNNSPLHF

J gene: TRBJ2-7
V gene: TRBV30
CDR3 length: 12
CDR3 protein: CAWGQGSYEQYF

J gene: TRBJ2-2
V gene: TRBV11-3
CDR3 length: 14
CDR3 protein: CASSLDRNTGELFF

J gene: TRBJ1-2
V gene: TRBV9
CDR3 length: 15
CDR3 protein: CASSVATGQNYGYTF

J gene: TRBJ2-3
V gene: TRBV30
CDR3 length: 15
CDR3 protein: CAWSSSGQGGDTQYF

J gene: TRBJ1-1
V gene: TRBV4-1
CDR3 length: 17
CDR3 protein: CASSPFNLGPKNTEAFF

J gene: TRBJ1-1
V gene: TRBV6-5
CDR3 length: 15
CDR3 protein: CASTQGTTVNTEAFF

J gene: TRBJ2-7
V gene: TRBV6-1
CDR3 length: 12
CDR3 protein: CASLGGNYEQYF

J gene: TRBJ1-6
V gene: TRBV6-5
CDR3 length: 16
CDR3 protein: CASSYEGATHNSPLHF

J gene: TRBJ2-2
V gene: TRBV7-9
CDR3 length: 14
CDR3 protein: CASSLGGSRGELFF

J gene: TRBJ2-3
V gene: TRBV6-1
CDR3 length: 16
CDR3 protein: CASSARGGASTDTQYF

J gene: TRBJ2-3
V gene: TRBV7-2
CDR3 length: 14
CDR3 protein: CASSLAAYTDTQYF

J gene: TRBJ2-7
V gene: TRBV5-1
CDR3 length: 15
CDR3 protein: CASSLDAANHYEQYF

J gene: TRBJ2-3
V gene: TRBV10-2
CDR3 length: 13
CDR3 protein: CASRLGGAHTQYF

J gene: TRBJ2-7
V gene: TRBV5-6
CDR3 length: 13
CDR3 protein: CASSLRGRSEQYF

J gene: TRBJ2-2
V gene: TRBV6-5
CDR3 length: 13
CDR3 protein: CASRSSNTGELFF

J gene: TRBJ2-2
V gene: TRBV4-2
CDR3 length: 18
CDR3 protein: CASSQELATSGRGGELFF

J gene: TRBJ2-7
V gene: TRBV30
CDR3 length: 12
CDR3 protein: CAWSVGGYEQYF

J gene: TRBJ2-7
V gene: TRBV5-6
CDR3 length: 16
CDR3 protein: CASTLRATGGLYEQYF

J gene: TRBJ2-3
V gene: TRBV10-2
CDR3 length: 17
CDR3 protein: CASAPPLGRGETDTQYF

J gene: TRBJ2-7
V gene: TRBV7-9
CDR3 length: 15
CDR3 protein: CASSSGREASYEQYF

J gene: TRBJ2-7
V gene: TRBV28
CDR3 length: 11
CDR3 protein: CASSQAYEQYF

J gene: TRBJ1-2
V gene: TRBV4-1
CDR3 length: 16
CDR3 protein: CASSQAGAQPNYGYTF

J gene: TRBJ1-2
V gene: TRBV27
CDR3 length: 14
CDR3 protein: CASSIRIGPYGYTF

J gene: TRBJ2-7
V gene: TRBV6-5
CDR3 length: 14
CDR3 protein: CASSRLAGANEQYF

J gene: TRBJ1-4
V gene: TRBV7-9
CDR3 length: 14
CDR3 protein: CASSLDRGSEKLFF

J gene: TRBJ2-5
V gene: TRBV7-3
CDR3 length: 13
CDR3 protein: CASSRSGTETQYF

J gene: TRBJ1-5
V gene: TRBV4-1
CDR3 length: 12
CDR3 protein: CASSQGNQPQHF

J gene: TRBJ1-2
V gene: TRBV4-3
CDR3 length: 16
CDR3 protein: CASSQAASPPVYGYTF

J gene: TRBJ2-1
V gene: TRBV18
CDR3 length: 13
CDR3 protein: CASSPTGDAEQFF

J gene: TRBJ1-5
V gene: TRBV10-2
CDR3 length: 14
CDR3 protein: CASSQKQVSQPQHF

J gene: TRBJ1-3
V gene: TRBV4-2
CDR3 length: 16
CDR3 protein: CASSQGGRAAGNTIYF

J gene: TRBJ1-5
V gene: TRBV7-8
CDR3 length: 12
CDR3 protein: CASSTRNQPQHF

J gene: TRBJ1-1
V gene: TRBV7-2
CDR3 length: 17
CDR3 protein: CASSLDSRGPMNTEAFF

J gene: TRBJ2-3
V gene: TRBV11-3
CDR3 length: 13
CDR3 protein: CASSPGDTDTQYF

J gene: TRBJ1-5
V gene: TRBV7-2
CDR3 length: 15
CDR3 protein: CASSLVVGGDQPQHF

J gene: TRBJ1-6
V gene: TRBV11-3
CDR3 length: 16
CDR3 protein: CASSSGTGTGDSPLHF

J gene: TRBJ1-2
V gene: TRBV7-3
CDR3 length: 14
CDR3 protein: CASSLSGGDYGYTF

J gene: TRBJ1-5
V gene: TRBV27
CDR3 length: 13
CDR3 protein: CASSFGSYQPQHF

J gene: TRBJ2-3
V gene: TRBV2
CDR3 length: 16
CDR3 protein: CASSMMRGRGTDTQYF

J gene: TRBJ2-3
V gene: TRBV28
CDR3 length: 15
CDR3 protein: CASTLAGGLSDTQYF

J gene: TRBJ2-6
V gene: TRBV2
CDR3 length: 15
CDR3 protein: CASSPQGAGANVLTF

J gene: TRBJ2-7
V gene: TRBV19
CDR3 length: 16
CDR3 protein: CASSAHLAGGPEEQYF

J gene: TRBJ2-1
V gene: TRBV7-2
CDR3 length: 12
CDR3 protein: CASSLSENEQFF

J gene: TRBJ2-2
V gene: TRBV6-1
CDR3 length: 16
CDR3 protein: CASSVQWTGYTGELFF

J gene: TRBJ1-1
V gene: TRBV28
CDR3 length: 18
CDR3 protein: CASSFFPGQKVRDTEAFF

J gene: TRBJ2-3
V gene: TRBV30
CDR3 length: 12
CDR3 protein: CAWSGERGTQYF

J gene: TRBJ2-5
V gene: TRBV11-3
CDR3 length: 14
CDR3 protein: CASSLAGARETQYF